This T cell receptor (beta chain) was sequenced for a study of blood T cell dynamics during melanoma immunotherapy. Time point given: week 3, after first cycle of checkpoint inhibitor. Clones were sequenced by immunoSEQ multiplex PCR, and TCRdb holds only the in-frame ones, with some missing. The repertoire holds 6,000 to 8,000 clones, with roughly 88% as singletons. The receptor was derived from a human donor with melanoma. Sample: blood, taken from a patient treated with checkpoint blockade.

The CDR3 DNA sequence: TGCAGCGTTAGGGTAAGGGATAGGTACGAGCAGTACTTC. Translating gives CSVRVRDRYEQYF. The rearrangement uses TRBV29-1 and TRBJ2-7; D gene uncertain. Germline loops: CDR1 SQVTM, CDR2 ANQGSEA. The CDR3 totals 13 residues. The V end was cut by 5 bases, the J end by 4 bases, with 15 bases between.